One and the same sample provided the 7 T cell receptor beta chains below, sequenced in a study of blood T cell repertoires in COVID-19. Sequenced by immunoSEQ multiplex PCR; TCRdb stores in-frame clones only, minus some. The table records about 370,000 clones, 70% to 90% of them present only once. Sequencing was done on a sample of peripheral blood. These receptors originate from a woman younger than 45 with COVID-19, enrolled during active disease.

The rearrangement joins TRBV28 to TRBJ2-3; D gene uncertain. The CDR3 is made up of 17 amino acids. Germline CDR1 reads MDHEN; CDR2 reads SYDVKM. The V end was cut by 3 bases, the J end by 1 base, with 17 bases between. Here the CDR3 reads CASSFPPSRIRTDTQYF. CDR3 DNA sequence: TGTGCCAGCAGTTTTCCCCCTTCGCGGATACGCACAGATACGCAGTATTTT.

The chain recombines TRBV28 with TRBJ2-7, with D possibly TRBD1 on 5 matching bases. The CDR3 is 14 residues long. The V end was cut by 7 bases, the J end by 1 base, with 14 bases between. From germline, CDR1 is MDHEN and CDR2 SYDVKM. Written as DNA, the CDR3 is TGTGCCAGCAACTCATCTCGACAGTCCTACGAGCAGTACTTC. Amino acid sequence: CASNSSRQSYEQYF.

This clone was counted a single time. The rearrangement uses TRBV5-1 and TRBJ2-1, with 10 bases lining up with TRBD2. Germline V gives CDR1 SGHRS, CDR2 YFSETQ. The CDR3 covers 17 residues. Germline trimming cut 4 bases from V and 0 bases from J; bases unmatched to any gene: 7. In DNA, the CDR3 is TGCGCCAGCAGCCCTAGCGGGGGCCTTAGCTCCTACAATGAGCAGTTCTTC. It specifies CASSPSGGLSSYNEQFF.

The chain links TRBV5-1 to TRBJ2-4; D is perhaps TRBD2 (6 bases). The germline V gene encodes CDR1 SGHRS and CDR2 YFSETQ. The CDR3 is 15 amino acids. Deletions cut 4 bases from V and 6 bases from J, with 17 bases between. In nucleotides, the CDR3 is TGCGCCAGCAGCCTACTGGGGCGGGAAGTAAACATTCAGTACTTC. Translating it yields CASSLLGREVNIQYF.

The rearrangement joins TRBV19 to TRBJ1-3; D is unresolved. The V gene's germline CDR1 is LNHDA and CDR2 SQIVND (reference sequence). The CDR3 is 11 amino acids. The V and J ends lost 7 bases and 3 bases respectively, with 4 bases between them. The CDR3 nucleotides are TGTGCCAGTACCCGTGGAAACACCATATATTTT. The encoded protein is CASTRGNTIYF.

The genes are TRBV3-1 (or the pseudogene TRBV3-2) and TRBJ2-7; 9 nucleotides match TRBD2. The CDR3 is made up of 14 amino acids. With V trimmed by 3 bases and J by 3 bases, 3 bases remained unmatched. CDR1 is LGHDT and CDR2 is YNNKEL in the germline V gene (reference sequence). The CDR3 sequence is CASSQTSGFYEQYF. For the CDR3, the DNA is TGTGCCAGCAGCCAGACTAGCGGCTTCTACGAGCAGTACTTC.

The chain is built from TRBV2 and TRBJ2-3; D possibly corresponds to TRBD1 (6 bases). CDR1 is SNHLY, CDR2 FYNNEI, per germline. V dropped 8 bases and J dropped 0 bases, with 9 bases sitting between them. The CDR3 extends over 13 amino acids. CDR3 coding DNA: TGTGCCAGCCGGGGACAAAGCACAGATACGCAGTATTTT. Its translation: CASRGQSTDTQYF.